Reported below is one T cell receptor (beta chain). What it recognizes is unknown. For each CDR3 protein, TCRdb gives one entry from its re-call of the 5' RACE reads, without DNA. Its clone listing holds about 420,000 distinct CDR3 sequences. The CDR3 has 16 amino acids. Germline CDR1 and CDR2: SGHRS and YFSETQ. The sample belongs to a study of monozygotic twins with inflammatory bowel disease. Study results and caveats: Part of the variability in patient repertoires may have come from differing immunosuppressive treatments. Other individuals had fewer clonotypes in common with IBD patients than with healthy twins, especially with disease activity.

The sample comprised blood. The chain uses TRBV5-1 and TRBJ2-7. The clonotype comes from a human donor with ulcerative colitis or Crohn's disease, or a healthy co-twin of an affected twin (not recorded which). The CDR3 protein is CASSLAGVLTSYEQYF.